Following are 27 T cell receptor beta chains from one sample sequenced in a study of neoadjuvant nivolumab and ipilimumab in lung cancer (dated by TCRdb to about 2020). The time point label corresponds to: at surgical resection after neoadjuvant nivolumab +/- ipilimumab. Library preparation used the immunoSEQ multiplex PCR assay. This is the immuneACCESS table as TCRdb keeps it, with only in-frame sequences that have V and J called. A part of the clones is gone; compared with another copy, unresolved V genes explain less than half, and the rest is unexplained. The sample records 25,000 to 30,000 clones, 80% to 85% of which are singletons. The ten most abundant clones make up approximately 8.6% of the sample. The sequenced sample was tumor tissue, obtained after neoadjuvant nivolumab, alone or with ipilimumab, at or shortly before surgery. The receptors stem from an adult with non-small cell lung cancer.

The chain has TRBV11-3 and TRBJ2-1, with 7 bases lining up with TRBD2. Losses at the gene ends were 1 base for V and 8 bases for J; bases not matched to a gene: 11. CDR3 length equals 16 residues. Germline CDR1 SGHNT, CDR2 YENEEA. The CDR3 region has the DNA TGTGCCAGCAGCTTAGGGCCGGGACTATCCGTCGATGAGCAGTTCTTC. This translates into CASSLGPGLSVDEQFF.

The chain combines TRBV18 with TRBJ1-2, with D unresolved. CDR3 size: 12 residues. Trimming left V 6 bases short and J 6 bases short, with 11 bases between. Germline CDR1 reads KGHSH; CDR2 reads LQKENI. The CDR3 DNA follows: TGTGCCAGCTCCCCGCGGGAGGATGGCTACACCTTC. It translates to CASSPREDGYTF.

This clone showed up just once. The chain links TRBV6-1 to TRBJ1-1; the D is unclear. The CDR3 spans 11 residues. Germline CDR1 MNHNS, CDR2 SASEGT. V lost 2 bases and J lost 6, with 4 bases in between. The CDR3 is CASSERPEAFF. The CDR3 nucleotides are TGTGCCAGCAGTGAACGCCCTGAAGCTTTCTTT.

This chain links TRBV10-3 with TRBJ2-1; D remains unclear. The CDR3 is 14 residues long. The germline V gene encodes CDR1 ENHRY and CDR2 SYGVKD. Trimming removed 3 bases from V and 6 bases from J, with 12 bases in between. For the CDR3, the DNA is TGTGCCATCAGTGATACCGGTCAGGCCAATGAGCAGTTCTTC. The encoded protein is CAISDTGQANEQFF.

The chain is built from TRBV27 and TRBJ1-1, with a possible D match to TRBD1 (5 bases). This CDR3 contains 14 residues. The V and J ends lost 2 bases and 10 bases respectively, with 17 bases between them. Germline-derived CDR1 and CDR2 are MNHEY and SMNVEV (reference sequence). CDR3 protein: CASSLSPGLNGAFF. In DNA form, the CDR3 reads TGTGCCAGCAGTTTAAGTCCAGGGCTCAATGGAGCTTTCTTT.

The rearrangement joins TRBV11-2 to TRBJ2-7, with 7 bases matching TRBD2. The CDR3 loop spans 15 amino acids. The trim removed 3 bases at V and 5 bases at J, leaving 10 bases unmatched. Germline lookup yields CDR1 SGHAT and CDR2 FQNNGV. The CDR3 region has the DNA TGTGCCAGCAGCTTCCTCCTAGCGGAGAGTAACGAGCAGTACTTC. It is translated as CASSFLLAESNEQYF.

In this sample, this clone is medium-sized. Additional DNA sequences in this sample encode the identical CDR3. V usage is TRBV27 and J usage is TRBJ1-1; TRBD1 matches at 9 bases. The CDR3 totals 15 residues. J was trimmed by 1 base and V by 5 bases; bases with no gene match: 5. CDR1 and CDR2 (germline): MNHEY, SMNVEV (reference sequence). The CDR3 spells CASSLPGQGNTEAFF. The CDR3 nucleotides are TGTGCCAGCAGTCTTCCGGGACAGGGGAACACTGAAGCTTTCTTT.

V usage is TRBV19 and J usage is TRBJ1-5, with a weak D call TRBD1 (6 bases). The CDR3 sequence is 13 residues long. CDR1 and CDR2 (germline): LNHDA, SQIVND (reference sequence). V dropped 6 bases and J dropped 8 bases, with 14 bases sitting between them. The DNA of the CDR3 is TGTGCCAGTAGACAGGGAGATTGGGAGCCCCAGCATTTT. Translated: CASRQGDWEPQHF.

This clone was detected a few times. The J gene is TRBJ2-1, the V gene TRBV18, with no clear D. The CDR3 extends over 14 amino acids. CDR1 KGHSH and CDR2 LQKENI come from the germline V gene. Trimming shortened V by 2 bases and J by 5 bases, and 10 bases separated the two germline ends. The CDR3 nucleotides are TGTGCCAGCTCACCAGGGCAGTCCCACAATGAGCAGTTCTTC. It is translated as CASSPGQSHNEQFF.

The rearrangement uses TRBV7-6 and TRBJ2-7; D is perhaps TRBD2 (5 bases). Germline CDR1 SGHVS, CDR2 FNYEAQ. This CDR3 contains 14 residues. Trimming left V 1 base short and J 5 bases short, with 12 bases between. The CDR3 sequence: CASSLGEGGNEQYF. Written as DNA, the CDR3 is TGTGCCAGCAGCTTAGGCGAGGGTGGAAACGAGCAGTACTTC.

Only one count was recorded for this clone. The chain joins TRBV30 to TRBJ1-2; a weak D match, TRBD1 (6 bases). The CDR3 sequence is 13 residues long. From germline, CDR1 is GTSNPN and CDR2 SVGIG (reference sequence). CDR3 coding DNA: TGTGCTCTCACCTGGGACATAAACTATGGCTACACCTTC. Translated: CALTWDINYGYTF.

Concerning this clone: An end of the junction does not agree with germline; a read error may underlie this. DNA for the CDR3: TGTGCCAGCAGCCCCCCAGCTAGCGGGGTAGACTTC. Translating gives CASSPPASGVDF. The J gene is TRBJ2-5, the V gene TRBV7-2; 9 bases are a match to TRBD2. The germline V gene has CDR1 SGHTA and CDR2 FQGNSA. The CDR3 totals 12 residues. Filled out from reference TRBV7-2 and TRBJ2-5, the complete variable domain reads GAGVSQSPSNKVTEKGKDVELRCDPISGHTALYWYRQSLGQGLEFLIYFQGNSAPDKSGLPSDRFSAERTGGSVSTLTIQRTQQEDSAVYLCASSPPASGVDFGPGTRLLVL.

V is TRBV5-1 and J is TRBJ2-1; no firm D call. Germline CDR1 SGHRS, CDR2 YFSETQ. V gave up 1 base and J gave up 8 bases, with 16 bases separating them. This CDR3 has 15 amino acids. CDR3 bases: TGCGCCAGCAGCTTGCTGTCGCTTTTATGGGATGAGCAGTTCTTC. Translation gives CASSLLSLLWDEQFF.

V usage is TRBV10-1 and J usage is TRBJ2-7; D possibly uses TRBD1 or TRBD2 (5 bases each). The V and J ends lost 9 bases and 1 base respectively, with 19 bases between them. Germline V lookup: CDR1 WNHNN, CDR2 SYGVQD (reference sequence). The CDR3 covers 15 residues. The CDR3 sequence: CASHPGPLTSYEQYF. As DNA, the CDR3 is TGCGCCAGTCACCCGGGACCCCTAACTTCCTACGAGCAGTACTTC.

The gene calls are TRBV5-1 and TRBJ2-6; D uncertain. Trimming stripped 1 base from V and 4 bases from J, with 12 bases between. This CDR3 is built from 16 residues. Germline loops: CDR1 SGHRS, CDR2 YFSETQ. CDR3: CASSLWGSQGANVLTF. CDR3 nucleotide sequence: TGCGCCAGCAGCTTGTGGGGTTCGCAAGGGGCCAACGTCCTGACTTTC.

The rearrangement links TRBV27 to TRBJ2-7; a weak D match, TRBD2 (5 bases). V lost 7 bases to trimming and J lost 5 bases, with 24 bases between them. Germline V gene lookup returns CDR1 MNHEY and CDR2 SMNVEV (reference sequence). CDR3 length equals 16 residues. The CDR3 DNA sequence: TGTGCCAGCACCCCCTCGCCGGGGAGCCTCCGGGACGAGCAGTACTTC. It encodes CASTPSPGSLRDEQYF.

The rearrangement uses TRBV10-2 and TRBJ2-3, with D possibly TRBD2 on 5 matching bases. V was clipped by 4 bases and J by 0 bases, with 14 bases between them. CDR1 is WSHSY, CDR2 SAAADI, per germline. The CDR3 covers 16 residues. DNA for the CDR3: TGCGCCAGCAGTGGGGGTCTAGCAGAGAGCACAGATACGCAGTATTTT. It specifies CASSGGLAESTDTQYF.

The V call is TRBV11-2, the J call TRBJ1-2, with D unresolved. CDR1 is SGHAT, CDR2 FQNNGV, per germline. The CDR3 runs 16 residues. Trimming stripped 0 bases from V and 4 bases from J, with 15 bases between. CDR3 protein: CASSLDLPKGRYGYTF. CDR3 coding DNA: TGTGCCAGCAGCTTAGATTTGCCAAAGGGTCGCTATGGCTACACCTTC.

The CDR3 DNA is TGCGCCAGCAGCCCCTTCGCGGGAGTAGGGATCTCCTACAATGAGCAGTTCTTC. Protein product: CASSPFAGVGISYNEQFF. The chain is built from TRBV5-1 and TRBJ2-1, with 7 positions matching TRBD2. Germline lookup yields CDR1 SGHRS and CDR2 YFSETQ. V shed 4 bases, J shed 0 bases, and the junction held 13 bases outside the gene matches. The CDR3 loop spans 18 amino acids.

The rearrangement uses TRBV11-3 and TRBJ2-7, with 7 bases matching TRBD2. The CDR3 consists of 18 residues. The ends lost 1 base at V and 1 base at J; junction bases unmatched: 13. Germline loops: CDR1 SGHNT, CDR2 YENEEA. CDR3 coding DNA: TGTGCCAGCAGCTTAGGACCCAGCGGGGTAACCGTATCCTACGAGCAGTACTTC. Protein: CASSLGPSGVTVSYEQYF.

This clone was seen a single time. The chain has TRBV6-1 and TRBJ2-3; D unresolved. This CDR3 contains 11 residues. V was trimmed by 5 bases and J by 11 bases, leaving 11 bases between them. Germline V CDR1 and CDR2: MNHNS, SASEGT. In nucleotides, the CDR3 is TGTGCCAGCAGTATACAGCTTGGGCAGTATTTT. Protein sequence: CASSIQLGQYF.

The chain couples TRBV4-2 to TRBJ2-7; TRBD2 agrees at 7 bases. Trimming at V came to 2 bases and at J to 2 bases, leaving 6 bases not matched to a gene. This CDR3 contains 15 residues. Germline V gene sequence: CDR1 LGHNA, CDR2 YNFKEQ. CDR3 residues: CASSQSLAATYEQYF. For the CDR3, the DNA is TGTGCCAGCAGCCAATCCCTAGCGGCTACCTACGAGCAGTACTTC.

The chain employs TRBV11-2 and TRBJ1-2; a possible D gene is TRBD1 (5 bases). V was cut by 3 bases and J by 0 bases, with 14 bases left in between. Germline CDR1 and CDR2: SGHAT and FQNNGV. The CDR3 loop spans 16 amino acids. The CDR3 protein is CASSLDGTVPNYGYTF. CDR3 bases: TGTGCCAGCAGCTTGGATGGGACGGTACCTAACTATGGCTACACCTTC.

V gene TRBV6-1 combines with J gene TRBJ2-5; no definite D call. The V gene lost 4 bases and the J gene lost 5 bases, with 14 bases spanning the gap. CDR3 length: 14 residues. In germline, CDR1 is MNHNS, CDR2 SASEGT. This CDR3 is CASSGPDPWETQYF. DNA for the CDR3: TGTGCCAGCAGTGGACCTGACCCCTGGGAGACCCAGTACTTC.

In this sample, this clone turned up a few times. The V gene is TRBV6-1, the J gene TRBJ1-5, with D perhaps TRBD1 (5 bases). The CDR3 is 13 residues long. Trimming pared 11 bases from V and 4 bases from J, leaving 15 bases between. Per germline, CDR1 MNHNS and CDR2 SASEGT. In DNA, the CDR3 is TGTGCCGGGGGGGAAGGGGCGAATCAGCCCCAGCATTTT. The encoded protein is CAGGEGANQPQHF.

This clone was detected a few times. The J gene is TRBJ2-3, the V gene TRBV29-1; possible D gene TRBD2, 5 bases. V was shortened by 7 bases and J by 3 bases, with 17 bases between the two germline ends. CDR1 SQVTM and CDR2 ANQGSEA come from the germline V gene. This CDR3 is 14 amino acids long. This chain's CDR3 is CSAAGLRSTDTQYF. CDR3 sequence (DNA): TGCAGCGCCGCGGGTCTTCGGAGTACAGATACGCAGTATTTT.

This clone was recorded once. The chain uses TRBV18 and TRBJ1-5; D remains unclear. The length of the CDR3 is 13 residues. Per germline, CDR1 KGHSH and CDR2 LQKENI. V lost 3 bases and J 2 bases, leaving 5 bases between the germline ends. The CDR3 coding sequence is TGTGCCAGCTCACCGGCAGGCAATCAGCCCCAGCATTTT. Amino acid sequence: CASSPAGNQPQHF.